Below, 32 T cell receptor beta chains from the same sample are listed, as sequenced in a study of post-analysis software for immune sequencing data. These receptors' antigens are unknown. Every TCR beta cDNA library bore unique molecular identifiers. A single record per CDR3 protein comes from TCRdb applying MiXCR to the PCR reads. Of about 260,000 distinct CDR3 sequences listed, around 34% are singletons. Whole-study results and caveats: Four to six TRBV segments were more frequent in patients than controls; TRBV5-6, TRBV5-1 and TRBV20-1 belonged to this group.

Sequencing was performed on blood. All receptors come from a girl aged 10 to 17 with multiple sclerosis.

This clonotype has a count of ten or more. The chain joins TRBV7-8 to TRBJ2-1; 10 bases fit TRBD1. Trimming removed 2 bases from V and 8 bases from J; junction bases left unmatched: 6. This CDR3 is 15 amino acids long. Per the germline V gene, CDR1 is SGHVS and CDR2 is FQNEAQ. CDR3 sequence reads: CASSLQDRGLDEQFF. Written as DNA, the CDR3 is TGTGCCAGCAGCTTACAAGACAGGGGGCTCGATGAGCAGTTCTTC.

V usage is TRBV25-1 and J usage is TRBJ1-1; 8 bases align to TRBD1. The V gene's germline CDR1 is MGHDK and CDR2 SYGVNS. The V segment lost 4 bases and the J segment 3 bases; nucleotides outside the gene matches: 7. The CDR3 spans 15 residues. The CDR3 region is CASSGPGQGDTEAFF. CDR3 bases: TGTGCCAGCAGTGGCCCCGGACAGGGTGACACTGAAGCTTTCTTT. The full variable domain, rest sourced from reference TRBV25-1 and TRBJ1-1, is EADIYQTPRYLVIGTGKKITLECSQTMGHDKMYWYQQDPGMELHLIHYSYGVNSTEKGDLSSESTVSRIRTEHFPLTLESARPSHTSQYLCASSGPGQGDTEAFFGQGTRLTVV.

This clonotype was recorded at least ten times. The gene calls are TRBV12-3 or TRBV12-4 and TRBJ1-4; unclear D gene. The germline V and J ends were trimmed by 4 bases and 0 bases, with 6 bases remaining between them. The CDR3 runs 14 residues. This chain's CDR3 is CASSSAATNEKLFF. The CDR3 DNA reads as TGTGCCAGCAGTTCAGCTGCAACTAATGAAAAACTGTTTTTT.

Ten or more counts support this clonotype. The chain is built from TRBV20-1 and TRBJ2-1, with D possibly TRBD2 on 5 matching bases. There are 13 residues in the CDR3. V was shortened by 1 base and J by 8 bases, with 12 bases between the two germline ends. In germline, CDR1 is DFQATT, CDR2 SNEGSKA (reference sequence). The CDR3 coding sequence is TGCAGTGCTAGAGCTCCGGGGTTGGATGAGCAGTTCTTC. This translates into CSARAPGLDEQFF.

The table lists this clonotype with many counts. This chain joins TRBV12-3 or TRBV12-4 and TRBJ1-1; D gene uncertain. With 11 bases removed from V and 5 bases from J, the gap between germline ends came to 6 bases. This CDR3 is 9 amino acids long. In nucleotides, the CDR3 is TGTGCCCTAGGGACTGAAGCTTTCTTT. Amino acids: CALGTEAFF.

This clonotype has a handful of counts. Being one base from a much bigger clone, this may be a read error. V gene TRBV7-9 combines with J gene TRBJ2-4; TRBD2 might be the D (5 bases). CDR1 and CDR2 from the germline V gene are SEHNR and FQNEAQ (reference sequence). The CDR3 is made up of 15 amino acids. CDR3 loop: CASGLALPSLNIQYF. The CDR3 coding sequence is TGTGCCAGCGGCTTAGCATTGCCTAGCTTGAACATTCAGTACTTC.

The chain combines TRBV6-5 with TRBJ2-1, with TRBD2 identical over 7 bases. The germline V gene encodes CDR1 MNHEY and CDR2 SVGAGI. The CDR3 has 18 amino acids. V shed 2 bases, J shed 7 bases, and the junction held 17 bases outside the gene matches. For the CDR3, the DNA is TGTGCCAGCAGTTACCGTCCCGGGACTATCCTAGGGCGGAATGAGCAGTTCTTC. It codes for CASSYRPGTILGRNEQFF.

The CDR3 is CASSPQDRDNQETQYF. For the CDR3, the DNA is TGTGCCAGCAGTCCACAGGACAGGGATAACCAAGAGACCCAGTACTTC. The V call is TRBV28, the J call TRBJ2-5, with 8 bases matching TRBD1. The trim removed 5 bases at V and 0 bases at J, leaving 8 bases unmatched. This CDR3 has 16 residues. CDR1 is MDHEN and CDR2 is SYDVKM in the germline V gene. Using reference TRBV28 and TRBJ2-5 for the parts outside the CDR3, the full variable domain is DVKVTQSSRYLVKRTGEKVFLECVQDMDHENMFWYRQDPGLGLRLIYFSYDVKMKEKGDIPEGYSVSREKKERFSLILESASTNQTSMYLCASSPQDRDNQETQYFGPGTRLLVL.

This clonotype has more than one count but fewer than ten. CDR3 nucleotide sequence: TGTGCCAGCAGCTCAACGAACACCGGGGAGCTGTTTTTT. It yields the protein CASSSTNTGELFF. The chain combines TRBV7-2 with TRBJ2-2; D unclear. This CDR3 spans 13 amino acids. Trimming pared 4 bases from V and 0 bases from J, leaving 3 bases between. Germline V CDR1 and CDR2: SGHTA, FQGNSA.

To note about this clonotype: This may be a read error, as it is one base from a much larger clone. The chain combines TRBV20-1 with TRBJ2-3; unclear D gene. The CDR3 covers 12 residues. Trimming removed 8 bases at V and 8 bases at J, with 17 bases between. Germline V gene data show CDR1 as DFQATT and CDR2 as SNEGSKA (reference sequence). This chain's CDR3 is CSCRMPGSTQYF. In nucleotides, the CDR3 is TGCAGTTGTAGGATGCCCGGTTCTACGCAGTATTTT.

With respect to this clonotype: A much larger clonotype is one base distant, so this may be a read error. The chain carries TRBV7-9 and TRBJ2-1; 7 nucleotides align to TRBD1. The CDR3 covers 15 residues. Germline V CDR1 and CDR2: SEHNR, FQNEAQ (reference sequence). CDR3 residues: CASRQGTYSYNGQFF. The CDR3 nucleotides read TGTGCCAGCAGACAGGGGACCTACTCCTACAATGGGCAGTTCTTC.

There are many counts of this clonotype. The J gene is TRBJ2-1, the V gene TRBV7-2, with D perhaps matching TRBD2 (5 bases). This CDR3 is built from 15 residues. With 2 bases removed from V and 4 bases from J, the gap between germline ends came to 12 bases. Germline V gene data show CDR1 as SGHTA and CDR2 as FQGNSA. CDR3 DNA: TGTGCCAGCAGCTTAATCGGAGGCTCATACAATGAGCAGTTCTTC. Residues: CASSLIGGSYNEQFF.

The gene calls are TRBV7-6 and TRBJ2-1, with D perhaps matching TRBD1 or TRBD2 (6 bases each). Between the trimmed V and J ends, which lost 0 bases and 6 bases, there was a span of 21 bases. Germline CDR1 reads SGHVS; CDR2 reads FNYEAQ. The CDR3 consists of 18 residues. CDR3 in amino acids: CASSLATGPGLGRNEQFF. The CDR3 DNA reads as TGTGCCAGCAGCTTAGCGACAGGACCGGGACTTGGACGCAATGAGCAGTTCTTC. The entire variable domain, with the rest obtained from reference TRBV7-6 and TRBJ2-1, is as follows: GAGVSQSPRYKVTKRGQDVALRCDPISGHVSLYWYRQALGQGPEFLTYFNYEAQQDKSGLPNDRFSAERPEGSISTLTIQRTEQRDSAMYRCASSLATGPGLGRNEQFFGPGTRLTVL.

In its sample, this clonotype was seen many times. V usage is TRBV29-1 and J usage is TRBJ1-2; 9 bases fit TRBD1. The CDR3 has 13 amino acids. Trimming took 7 bases from V and 1 from J; bases not matched to a gene: 4. The V gene's germline CDR1 is SQVTM and CDR2 ANQGSEA. CDR3 protein: CSARDRDNYGYTF. DNA for the CDR3: TGCAGCGCACGGGACAGGGATAACTATGGCTACACCTTC.

This clonotype was picked up many times. CDR3 DNA sequence: TGTGCCAGCAGCTTAGCCTGGACTAGCGGGAGTACCCCGAGCACAGATACGCAGTATTTT. It yields the protein CASSLAWTSGSTPSTDTQYF. The genes are TRBV7-2 and TRBJ2-3; 13 nucleotides line up with TRBD2. V lost 0 bases to trimming and J lost 0 bases; unmatched junction nucleotides: 9. The CDR3 length is 20 residues. Per germline, CDR1 SGHTA and CDR2 FQGNSA.

This clonotype was seen many times. The gene calls are TRBV4-2 and TRBJ1-2; D is possibly TRBD1 (6 bases). The V gene lost 0 bases and the J gene lost 2 bases, with 7 bases spanning the gap. Germline-derived CDR1 and CDR2 are LGHNA and YNFKEQ. The CDR3 spans 14 residues. The CDR3 here is CASSQEGQNYGYTF. The CDR3 DNA sequence: TGTGCCAGCAGCCAAGAGGGACAAAACTATGGCTACACCTTC.

As to this clonotype: Since a much larger clone is just one base distant, this may be a read error. The chain links TRBV27 to TRBJ2-5; D gene uncertain. V lost 1 base and J lost 11, with 14 bases in between. CDR1 and CDR2 (germline): MNHEY, SMNVEV (reference sequence). The CDR3 is made up of 13 amino acids. The DNA for the CDR3 is TGTGCCAGCAGTTTATTGCCACACAATGAGCAGTACTTC. Its protein is CASSLLPHNEQYF.

This chain joins TRBV11-2 and TRBJ1-1; D is possibly TRBD1 (6 bases). This CDR3 spans 14 amino acids. Germline assignment: CDR1 SGHAT and CDR2 FQNNGV. V was pared by 5 bases and J by 12 bases, with 22 bases between. The CDR3 sequence: CASSHVVGGTETFF. The CDR3 bases are TGTGCCAGCAGCCACGTAGTGGGGGGCACTGAGACTTTCTTT.

There are many counts of this clonotype. This chain connects TRBV29-1 to TRBJ2-7; D not resolved. The CDR3 covers 12 residues. Germline loops: CDR1 SQVTM, CDR2 ANQGSEA. Trimming cost V 4 bases and J 4 bases, with 11 bases left between them. CDR3 amino acids: CSVASSPYEQYF. DNA of the CDR3: TGCAGCGTTGCGTCGTCCCCTTACGAGCAGTACTTC.

This clonotype has at least ten counts. The chain recombines TRBV4-1 with TRBJ2-5; D remains unclear. Germline V CDR1 and CDR2: MGHRA, YSYEKL. This CDR3 has 14 amino acids. Trimming stripped 5 bases from V and 5 bases from J, with 15 bases between. CDR3 region: CASSFHGDRETQYF. The DNA for the CDR3 is TGCGCCAGCAGCTTCCACGGCGACCGGGAGACCCAGTACTTC.

This clonotype came up many times. The chain couples TRBV5-4 to TRBJ2-1; 15 nucleotides match TRBD2. The length of the CDR3 is 17 residues. Germline CDR1 is SGHNT and CDR2 is YYREEE (reference sequence). With V trimmed by 3 bases and J by 6 bases, 7 bases remained unmatched. The CDR3 DNA follows: TGTGCCAGCAGCTCATCCGGGACTAGCGGGAGGATCAATGAGCAGTTCTTC. Protein sequence: CASSSSGTSGRINEQFF.

The rearrangement uses TRBV5-1 and TRBJ2-5; TRBD1 aligns across 7 bases. The end of the DNA aligns better with TRBJ2-7, so the J call may be wrong. The CDR3 length is 17 residues. Germline V gene lookup returns CDR1 SGHRS and CDR2 YFSETQ. This CDR3 reads CASSLATQGELSDEQYF. The CDR3 bases are TGCGCCAGCAGCTTGGCTACCCAGGGGGAGCTTAGTGACGAGCAGTACTTC.

This clonotype was observed many times. The chain employs TRBV6-2 or TRBV6-3 and TRBJ1-1; D is unresolved. Trimming stripped 2 bases from V and 4 bases from J, with 11 bases between. The length of the CDR3 is 14 residues. Germline V lookup: CDR1 MNHEY, CDR2 SVGEGT. The CDR3 DNA reads as TGTGCCAGCAGTTACGTGGCGAAGGGCACTGAAGCTTTCTTT. Encoded protein: CASSYVAKGTEAFF.

Comments on this clonotype: At one of its ends the junction is not consistent with the germline gene, which may arise from a read error. V gene TRBV10-3 combines with J gene TRBJ2-5; D is uncertain. Germline values: CDR1 ENHRY, CDR2 SYGVKD. The CDR3 has 12 amino acids. The CDR3 spells CGISELQEPQYF. For the CDR3, the DNA is TGTGGCATCAGTGAGTTACAAGAGCCCCAGTACTTC.

The J gene is TRBJ2-1, the V gene TRBV7-2, with 16 bases that match TRBD2. J lost 10 bases, V lost 4 bases, and 10 bases had no gene match. CDR3 length: 17 residues. Germline CDR1 reads SGHTA; CDR2 reads FQGNSA. CDR3 loop: CASSWGLAGGQGREQFF. The CDR3 DNA reads as TGTGCCAGCAGCTGGGGACTAGCGGGGGGGCAGGGTCGAGAGCAGTTCTTC.

The sample holds many counts of this clonotype. This chain joins TRBV11-2 and TRBJ2-1, with D perhaps assigned TRBD1 or TRBD2 (6 bases each). V lost 1 base and J lost 0, with 10 bases in between. This CDR3 region has 16 residues. CDR1 and CDR2 from the germline V gene are SGHAT and FQNNGV. CDR3 DNA sequence: TGTGCCAGCAGCTTAGCGGGGGCCTACTCCTACAATGAGCAGTTCTTC. Translating it yields CASSLAGAYSYNEQFF.

With regard to this clonotype: With a much larger clone just one base away, this may be a read error. The V call is TRBV29-1, the J call TRBJ2-6, with TRBD2 as a possible D gene (5 bases). Germline values: CDR1 SQVTM, CDR2 ANQGSEA. CDR3 length equals 13 residues. The CDR3 coding sequence is TGCAGCGTTTCCCGGGGAAGTGCCAACGTCCGGACTTTC. It encodes CSVSRGSANVRTF.

The genes are TRBV29-1 and TRBJ2-5; D assignment may be TRBD1 or TRBD2 (5 bases each). The CDR3 consists of 15 residues. The ends were cut back, 1 base at V and 1 base at J, with 13 bases in the middle. CDR1 is SQVTM, CDR2 ANQGSEA, per germline. This CDR3 is CSVEGAGRTQETQYF. As DNA, the CDR3 is TGCAGCGTTGAAGGGGCAGGGAGAACCCAAGAGACCCAGTACTTC. The full variable domain, in which reference TRBV29-1 and TRBJ2-5 provide the parts outside the CDR3, is SAVISQKPSRDICQRGTSLTIQCQVDSQVTMMFWYRQQPGQSLTLIATANQGSEATYESGFVIDKFPISRPNLTFSTLTVSNMSPEDSSIYLCSVEGAGRTQETQYFGPGTRLLVL.

This clonotype was picked up one time. This chain uses TRBV4-2 with TRBJ1-2; 9 bases are shared with TRBD1. Germline V gene data show CDR1 as LGHNA and CDR2 as YNFKEQ. Trimming took 1 base from V and 1 from J; bases not matched to a gene: 1. The CDR3 contains 15 residues. As DNA, the CDR3 is TGTGCCAGCAGCCAAGGGGACAGGGATAACTATGGCTACACCTTC. It specifies CASSQGDRDNYGYTF.

This clonotype was counted at least ten times. This may stem from a read error, because a much larger clone lies one nucleotide away. The chain combines TRBV7-8 with TRBJ1-2; D possibly corresponds to TRBD1 (6 bases). V lost 5 bases and J 4 bases, leaving 17 bases between the germline ends. Germline CDR1 reads SGHVS; CDR2 reads FQNEAQ. The CDR3 is made up of 15 amino acids. This CDR3 reads CASSQGQGNGYGYTF. The CDR3 DNA is TGTGCCAGCAGCCAGGGGCAGGGGAACGGCTATGGCTACACCTTC. The whole variable domain, remainder taken from reference TRBV7-8 and TRBJ1-2, is GAGVSQSPRYKVAKRGQDVALRCDPISGHVSLFWYQQALGQGPEFLTYFQNEAQLDKSGLPSDRFFAERPEGSVSTLKIQRTQQEDSAVYLCASSQGQGNGYGYTFGSGTRLTVV.

Worth noting for this clonotype: One end of the junction is discordant with germline, which a read error may explain. The chain has TRBV5-1 and TRBJ2-3; TRBD1 is a possible D gene (6 bases). In germline, CDR1 is SGHRS, CDR2 YFSETQ. The length of the CDR3 is 15 residues. The CDR3 DNA sequence: TGCGCCAGCAGCTTGACAGGGATAAGCACAGGTACGCAGTATTTT. Translating it yields CASSLTGISTGTQYF.

This clonotype was counted at least ten times. The chain has TRBV5-1 and TRBJ1-2; possible D gene TRBD1, 5 bases. The CDR3 covers 15 residues. Germline assignment: CDR1 SGHRS and CDR2 YFSETQ. Trimming took 4 bases from V and 8 from J, leaving 21 bases between them. The CDR3 DNA sequence: TGCGCCAGCAGCCGGGAGGTAGGGGTCGGTGAGGGCTACACCTTC. This translates into CASSREVGVGEGYTF.